Listed below are T cell receptor beta chains from one sample, sequenced in a study of blood T cell repertoires in COVID-19. The data were produced by immunoSEQ multiplex PCR, yet TCRdb's version contains in-frame clones alone and is incomplete. The table includes around 200,000 clones, approximately 86% detected once. Material for sequencing was PBMCs or T cells enriched from blood (not recorded which). The receptors shown here come from a woman younger than 45 who had been exposed to COVID-19. The CDR3 runs from the conserved cysteine through the conserved F or W. The order of the fields is J gene, V gene, clone size, D gene, CDR3 protein, CDR3 DNA. A D gene is named only where the DNA matches it firmly. Rows may omit the clone size; those that give it use once, few, many or a size class.

TRBJ1-4 TRBV3-1/TRBV3-2 - - CASSQDVKLFF TGTGCCAGCAGCCAAGACGTAAAACTGTTTTTT
TRBJ1-2 TRBV9 - - CASSAPDSQGYGYTF TGTGCCAGCAGCGCCCCGGACAGCCAAGGGTATGGCTACACCTTC
TRBJ2-7 TRBV5-8 - TRBD1 CASSLFRQGYEQYF TGTGCCAGCAGCTTATTTCGACAGGGTTACGAGCAGTACTTC
TRBJ2-2 TRBV7-9 once - CASSLGHVNTGELFF TGTGCCAGCAGCTTGGGCCACGTGAACACCGGGGAGCTGTTTTTT
TRBJ2-3 TRBV7-3 - TRBD2 CASSLRTSSNTDTQYF TGTGCCAGCAGCTTAAGGACTAGCTCGAACACAGATACGCAGTATTTT
TRBJ1-5 TRBV7-9 - - CASSFNNQPQHF TGTGCCAGCAGCTTCAACAATCAGCCCCAGCATTTT
TRBJ2-7 TRBV6-5 once - CASSRDRTYYEQYF TGTGCCAGCAGTCGAGACAGGACCTACTACGAGCAGTACTTC
TRBJ2-3 TRBV6-4 once TRBD2 CASSESGGAGGTQYF TGTGCCAGCAGTGAAAGCGGGGGGGCCGGGGGTACGCAGTATTTT
TRBJ1-5 TRBV19 - TRBD1 CASSIFGTGLHSNQPQHF TGTGCCAGTAGTATATTTGGGACAGGGCTTCATAGCAATCAGCCCCAGCATTTT
TRBJ1-4 TRBV18 - - CASSPPGDNEKLFF TGTGCCAGCTCACCACCCGGGGATAACGAAAAACTGTTTTTT